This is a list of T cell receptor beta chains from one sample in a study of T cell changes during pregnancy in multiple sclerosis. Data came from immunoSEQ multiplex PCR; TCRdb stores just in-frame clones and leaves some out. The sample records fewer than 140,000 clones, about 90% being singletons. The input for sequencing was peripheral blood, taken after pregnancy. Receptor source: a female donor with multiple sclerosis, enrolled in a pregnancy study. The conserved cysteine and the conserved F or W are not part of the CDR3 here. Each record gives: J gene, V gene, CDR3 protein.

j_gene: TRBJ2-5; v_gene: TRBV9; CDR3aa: ASSALGQSIPTQY
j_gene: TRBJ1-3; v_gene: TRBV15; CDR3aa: ATSRGWTGGVGNTIY
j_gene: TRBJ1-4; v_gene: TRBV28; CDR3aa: ASSRQGPNEKLF
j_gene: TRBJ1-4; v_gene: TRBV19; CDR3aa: ASRRYTNEKLF
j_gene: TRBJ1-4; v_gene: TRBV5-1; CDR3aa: ASSSTGGDSEKLF
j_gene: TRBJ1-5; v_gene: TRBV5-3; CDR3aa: ARSLSRVEFQDQPQH
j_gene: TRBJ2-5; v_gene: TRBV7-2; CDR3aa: ASSSSGETQY
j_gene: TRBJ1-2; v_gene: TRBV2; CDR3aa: ASSENRVRGYT
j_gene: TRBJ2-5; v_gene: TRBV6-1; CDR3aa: ASSERDRPRGYQETQY
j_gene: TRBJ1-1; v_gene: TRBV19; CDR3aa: ASIQDRGTETF
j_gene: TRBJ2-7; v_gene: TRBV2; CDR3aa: ASSEERSGGSYEQY
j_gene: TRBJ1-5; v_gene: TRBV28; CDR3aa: ASIEGGGLQPQH
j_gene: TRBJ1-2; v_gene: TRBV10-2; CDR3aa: ASRGPGGYT
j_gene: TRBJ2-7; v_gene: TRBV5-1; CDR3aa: ASRSRGRGYEQY
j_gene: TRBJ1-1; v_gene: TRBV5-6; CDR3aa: ASSPLGGLNTEAF
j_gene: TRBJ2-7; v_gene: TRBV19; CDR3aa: ASSIGTLAGLVYEQY
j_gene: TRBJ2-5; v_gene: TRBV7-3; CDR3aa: ASSATGGLRETQY
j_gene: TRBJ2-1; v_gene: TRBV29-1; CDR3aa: SVPNLAILAGGVDEQF
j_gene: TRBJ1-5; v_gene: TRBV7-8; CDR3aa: ASSFAGQAYSNQPQH
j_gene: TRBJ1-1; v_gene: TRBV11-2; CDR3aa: ASSFPGFDTEAF
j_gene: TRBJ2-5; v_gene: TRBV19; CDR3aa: ASSEGGETQY
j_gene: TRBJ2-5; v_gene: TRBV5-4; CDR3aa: ASSPGQGAGYQETQY
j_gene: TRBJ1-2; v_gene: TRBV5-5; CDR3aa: ASSLEGTGYEGYT
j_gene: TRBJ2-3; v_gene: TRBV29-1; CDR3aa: SGRGQGWDTDTQY
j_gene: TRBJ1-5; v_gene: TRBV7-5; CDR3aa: VRSLKVRSNQPQH
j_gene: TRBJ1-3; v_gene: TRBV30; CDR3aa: AWSVRSGSGNTIY
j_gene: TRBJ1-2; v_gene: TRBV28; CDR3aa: ASSAPGYQIYGYT
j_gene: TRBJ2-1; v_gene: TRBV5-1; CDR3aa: ASSPGQARRSYNEQF
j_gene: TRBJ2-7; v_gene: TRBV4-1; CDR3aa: ASSPGGLLAGVYEQY
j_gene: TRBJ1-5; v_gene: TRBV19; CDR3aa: ASSIRVDSNQPQH
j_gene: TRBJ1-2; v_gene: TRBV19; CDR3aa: ASSLQGAWGYT
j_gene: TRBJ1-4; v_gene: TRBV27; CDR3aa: ASSPGDREEKLF
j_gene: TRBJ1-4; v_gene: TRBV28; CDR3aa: ASSYRAPGGEKLF
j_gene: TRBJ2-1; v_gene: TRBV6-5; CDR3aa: ASSYSRAGSYNEQF
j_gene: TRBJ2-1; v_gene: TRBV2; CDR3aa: ATQRTSANYNEQF
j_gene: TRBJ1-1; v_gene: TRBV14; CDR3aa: ASSQQTRTGVAF
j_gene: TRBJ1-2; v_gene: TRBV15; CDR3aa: ATSRDLSKREAYGYT
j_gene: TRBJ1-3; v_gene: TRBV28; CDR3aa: AIRGQGVDTIY
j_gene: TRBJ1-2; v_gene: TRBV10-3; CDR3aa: AISESRGNYGYT
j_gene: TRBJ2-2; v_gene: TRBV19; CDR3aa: ASSTPGQDTGELF
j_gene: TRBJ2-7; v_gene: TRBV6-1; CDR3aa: ASSLYEQY
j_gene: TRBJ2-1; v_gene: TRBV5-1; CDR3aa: ASSLTVSYNEQF
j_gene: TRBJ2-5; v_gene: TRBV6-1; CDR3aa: ASSPTSGGATQY